Included here is one T cell receptor beta chain sequence, with context. What this receptor recognizes is not known. No much larger clonotype is one base removed from it; base qualities were not supplied. The germline V gene (reference sequence) supplies CDR1 DFQATT and CDR2 SNEGSKA. Taken from cysteine to phenylalanine, the CDR3 has 9 residues. CDR3 DNA is the only sequence kept; it has 27 bases, read in frame from the first base. V and J are truncated by 6 bases and 10 bases respectively, leaving an intervening sequence of 7 bases. The data stem from a study of blood T cell repertoires in COVID-19 (dated by TCRdb to about 2020). Notes on the research overall: The collaborator samples originated in the United States, Italy and Spain and spanned the acute and convalescent phases of COVID-19. Sample metadata almost always included a de-identified subject ID, COVID-19 status, age in years and sex. Where HLA class I and class II types were available, the types were taken from metadata supplied by the sample provider, not from assay-based typing. The prospective study material was composed of cDNA or gDNA derived from T cells, B-cell-depleted T cells, or PBMCs. The samples were drawn from the first 160 participants of the ongoing ImmuneRACE study and from roughly 1,300 subjects provided by 6 global collaborators. The repertoires were released in a freely available public database meant as a resource for research on the immune response to SARS-CoV-2. The dataset comprised deeply sampled blood TCRbeta repertoires from subjects exposed to, actively infected with, or recovered from COVID-19.

The paper's findings and limits, for the study overall: Clinical and demographic metadata were provided uncurated, with the amount varying by source and participant.

One collaborating source in Seattle enrolled patients while the patients were actively infected and followed the patients over time throughout the course of disease. The collaborating institutions used their own protocols to collect whole blood in K2EDTA tubes. For TCRbeta analysis, collaborators shipped samples in one of three forms: frozen whole blood, isolated PBMCs, or DNA extracted from either of those sample types. TCRbeta CDR3 regions were amplified from genomic DNA using the immunoSEQ Assay, a bias-controlled multiplex PCR. In the authors' own workflow: Within the assay, amplification of reference gene primers was used to estimate how many nucleated cells each sample contained. To quantify the absolute abundance of each unique TCRbeta CDR3 rearrangement, sequence reads were collapsed and filtered. For each sample, productive Simpson clonality was calculated by taking the square root of Simpson's diversity index across productive rearrangements. TCRdb obtained this table from immuneACCESS and retained in-frame rearrangements with V and J assigned. These tables miss some clones; where compared with another copy, unresolved V genes account for less than half of the shortfall, and the remainder is unexplained. The V and J calls and clone size were taken over from that table, and D and trimming were inferred from the DNA. The sample table lists some 85,000 clones, around 75% of them with a count of one. 6.3% of the sample is in the top ten clones.

Material for sequencing was peripheral blood. The TCR originated in a man between 65 and 79 years old with COVID-19, enrolled during active disease. The V gene is TRBV20-1 and the J gene is TRBJ1-5; there is no confident call for the D gene. The sequence in DNA is TGCAGTGCCGGGTTACCCCAGCATTTT. Its product reads: CSAGLPQHF.